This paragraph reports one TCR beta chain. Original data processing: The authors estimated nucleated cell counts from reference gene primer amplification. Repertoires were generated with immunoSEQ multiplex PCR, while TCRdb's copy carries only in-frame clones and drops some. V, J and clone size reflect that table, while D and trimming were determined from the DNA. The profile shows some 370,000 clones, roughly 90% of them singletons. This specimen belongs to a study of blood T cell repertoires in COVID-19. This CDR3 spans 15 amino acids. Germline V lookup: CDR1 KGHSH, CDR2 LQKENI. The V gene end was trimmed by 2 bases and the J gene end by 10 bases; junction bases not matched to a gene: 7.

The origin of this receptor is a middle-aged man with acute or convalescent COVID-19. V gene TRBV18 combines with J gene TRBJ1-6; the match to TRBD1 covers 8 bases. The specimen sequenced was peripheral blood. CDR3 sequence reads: CASSPGQGLESPLHF. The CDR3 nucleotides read TGTGCCAGCTCACCAGGACAGGGTTTGGAATCACCCCTCCACTTT.